This TCR beta chain was captured by sequencing in a study of blood T cell repertoires in COVID-19. Whole-study context: Sites across the United States, Italy and Spain contributed samples from acute and convalescent COVID-19. Sample material is recorded as cDNA or gDNA derived from T cells, B-cell-depleted T cells, or PBMCs.

Germline lookup yields CDR1 MDHEN and CDR2 SYDVKM. V trimming: 4 bases; J trimming: 1 base; junction bases outside the gene matches: 6. This CDR3 contains 15 residues. The protocol was immunoSEQ multiplex PCR, while the TCRdb copy is restricted to in-frame clones and leaves out a portion. Seen here are around 300,000 clones, roughly 85% observed once, and the top ten hold approximately 11%. What was sequenced was peripheral blood. This clonotype was obtained from a woman between 65 and 79 years old with acute or convalescent COVID-19. The gene calls are TRBV28 and TRBJ1-2; TRBD1 matches 7 bases. CDR3 coding DNA: TGTGCCAGCAGTTCTGAGGGGGCCAATAACTATGGCTACACCTTC. Residues: CASSSEGANNYGYTF.